These 14 T cell receptor beta chains came from one sample sequenced in a study of blood T cells in healthy people across ages. Through a sample-barcoded 5' primer and a J-beta primer mix, a second PCR was run for 7 to 11 cycles. MiXCR, run by TCRdb on the 5' RACE reads, gives a single entry per CDR3 protein. This table holds around 650,000 distinct CDR3 sequences, roughly 30% found once. The material sequenced was blood. Source of these receptors: a woman aged 80 or over in good health.

This clonotype showed up many times. The chain has TRBV6-5 and TRBJ1-5; D not resolved. Germline CDR1 is MNHEY and CDR2 is SVGAGI. The V gene lost 6 bases and the J gene lost 0 bases, with 12 bases spanning the gap. The CDR3 length is 15 residues. The CDR3 reads CASRFDGDSNQPQHF. The CDR3 DNA follows: TGTGCCAGCAGATTCGACGGAGATAGCAATCAGCCCCAGCATTTT.

This chain connects TRBV30 to TRBJ1-6; the D gene is possibly TRBD1 (5 bases). Germline loops: CDR1 GTSNPN, CDR2 SVGIG (reference sequence). This CDR3 has 15 residues. V was cut by 3 bases and J by 5 bases, with 14 bases left in between. This CDR3 reads CAWRRRENNNSPLHF. The DNA for the CDR3 is TGTGCCTGGAGGCGCAGGGAAAATAATAATTCACCCCTCCACTTT.

This clonotype has at least ten counts. The chain employs TRBV27 and TRBJ2-5, with D possibly TRBD1 on 5 matching bases. CDR1 and CDR2 (germline): MNHEY, SMNVEV (reference sequence). Trimming left V 5 bases short and J 1 base short, with 11 bases between. The CDR3 spans 14 residues. Written as DNA, the CDR3 is TGTGCCAGCAGTCCCTGGGGCGGCCAAGAGACCCAGTACTTC. Encoded protein: CASSPWGGQETQYF.

This clonotype showed up many times. The chain combines TRBV7-2 with TRBJ2-7; D possibly corresponds to TRBD1 (5 bases). V lost 2 bases, J lost 0 bases, and 17 bases lay in between. CDR3 size: 17 residues. Germline V gene lookup returns CDR1 SGHTA and CDR2 FQGNSA. Here the CDR3 DNA reads TGTGCCAGCAGCTTAAGGGAAAACAGGCGTAACTCCTACGAGCAGTACTTC. Translating gives CASSLRENRRNSYEQYF.

This clonotype was seen only a few times. V and J are TRBV21-1 and TRBJ2-5; the table names TRBD1, a call not compared with the DNA. TRBV21-1 is a pseudogene locus. The CDR3 totals 20 residues. CDR3 region: CASSKALYGTGDGITGEQYF. CDR3 bases: TGTGCCAGCAGCAAAGCGCTTTACGGGACAGGGGATGGTATAACGGGGGAGCAGTACTTC.

This clonotype was detected many times. The chain has TRBV20-1 and TRBJ1-1, with TRBD1 identical over 7 bases. With V trimmed by 6 bases and J by 2 bases, 12 bases remained unmatched. The germline V gene has CDR1 DFQATT and CDR2 SNEGSKA (reference sequence). This CDR3 has 15 residues. CDR3 sequence (DNA): TGCAGTGCCCAGGAGGCAGGGGGGCGCAACACTGAAGCTTTCTTT. The encoded protein is CSAQEAGGRNTEAFF.

To note about this clonotype: A much bigger clone sits one base away, suggesting this may be a read error. Lacking the conserved final phenylalanine or tryptophan, this CDR3 likely reflects a read error. The rearrangement links TRBV5-6 to TRBJ1-2, with D possibly being TRBD1 (5 bases). V gave up 0 bases and J gave up 6 bases, with 9 bases separating them. This CDR3 has 13 residues. The germline V gene encodes CDR1 SGHDT and CDR2 YYEEEE. The CDR3 DNA reads as TGTGCCAGCAGCTTGGTCCGGGGGAATGGCTACACCTGC. Its translation is CASSLVRGNGYTC.

This clonotype was seen ten or more times. The chain links TRBV2 to TRBJ2-7; no firm D call. Germline CDR1 and CDR2: SNHLY and FYNNEI. Trimming cost V 4 bases and J 6 bases, with 13 bases left between them. The CDR3 length is 13 residues. The CDR3 protein is CASSVPGRFEQYF. The CDR3 nucleotides read TGTGCCAGCAGTGTCCCGGGCAGATTCGAGCAGTACTTC.

This chain uses TRBV10-3 with TRBJ2-7; 9 bases line up with TRBD2. CDR3 length equals 15 residues. Germline V gene sequence: CDR1 ENHRY, CDR2 SYGVKD. V shed 4 bases, J shed 0 bases, and the junction held 4 bases outside the gene matches. The CDR3 protein is CAISGDSGSSYEQYF. CDR3 nucleotides: TGTGCCATCAGTGGGGATAGCGGGAGCTCCTACGAGCAGTACTTC.

A word on this clonotype: A much larger clonotype is one base distant, so this may be a read error. This chain links TRBV6-1 with TRBJ2-1; no clear D gene. The CDR3 is made up of 15 amino acids. CDR1 and CDR2 from the germline V gene are MNHNS and SASEGT. V was cut by 2 bases and J by 12 bases, with 20 bases left in between. The CDR3 DNA is TGTGCCAGCAGTGAAAATATCCAGTCCGTCCATGTGCAGTTCTTC. It specifies CASSENIQSVHVQFF.

This clonotype was seen at least ten times. The J gene is TRBJ2-7, the V gene TRBV20-1; D may match TRBD1 or TRBD2 (5 bases each). Germline loops: CDR1 DFQATT, CDR2 SNEGSKA (reference sequence). V shed 3 bases and J shed 0 bases, with 12 bases lying between them. The CDR3 totals 14 residues. The CDR3, as DNA: TGCAGTGCTAGGGGGACGGTGAGCTCCTACGAGCAGTACTTC. Translating gives CSARGTVSSYEQYF.

This clonotype was seen many times. The rearrangement joins TRBV7-2 to TRBJ2-5; 7 positions agree with TRBD2. V was pared by 2 bases and J by 2 bases, with 8 bases of the junction left unmatched. Looked up from germline, CDR1 is SGHTA and CDR2 is FQGNSA. This CDR3 has 16 residues. CDR3 loop: CASSLNSRGSQETQYF. CDR3 nucleotide sequence: TGTGCCAGCAGCTTAAATTCGCGGGGGTCGCAAGAGACCCAGTACTTC.

This clonotype was seen many times. The rearrangement uses TRBV6-2 or TRBV6-3 and TRBJ1-2; no firm D call. Germline V gene lookup returns CDR1 MNHEY and CDR2 SVGEGT. CDR3 length: 14 amino acids. The V end was cut by 7 bases, the J end by 8 bases, with 20 bases between. The CDR3 loop is CASNLGPGVRGYTF. CDR3 coding DNA: TGTGCCAGCAATCTTGGGCCCGGTGTGCGAGGCTACACCTTC.

In this sample, this clonotype turned up once. V usage is TRBV7-9 and J usage is TRBJ2-1, with a tentative D call TRBD2 (6 bases). Germline assignment: CDR1 SEHNR and CDR2 FQNEAQ (reference sequence). This CDR3 region has 12 residues. Trimming pared 7 bases from V and 15 bases from J, leaving 19 bases between. CDR3: CASNSYGLSTFF. The CDR3 nucleotides read TGTGCCAGCAACTCTTACGGACTATCGACGTTCTTC.